Sequencing of this T cell receptor (beta chain) was carried out in a study of siplizumab effects on memory and regulatory T cells. There are 13 residues in the CDR3. Per germline, CDR1 MNHNS and CDR2 SASEGT. The ends lost 3 bases at V and 5 bases at J; junction bases unmatched: 0. As to this clone: Other DNA sequences of this sample code for an identical CDR3.

Using immunoSEQ multiplex PCR, the repertoire was profiled, and TCRdb retains in-frame clones only, with some absent. This repertoire shows fewer than 120,000 clones, around 90% found once; its top ten account for 1% to 1.5%. The sequenced material came from CD4+ T cells sorted from blood. The chain has TRBV6-1 and TRBJ2-2; 7 positions match TRBD1. The clonotype was recovered from a human donor in good health. The CDR3 nucleotides are TGTGCCAGCAGTGAGACAGGGACCGGGGAGCTGTTTTTT. The encoded protein is CASSETGTGELFF.